Below, one T cell receptor beta chain is given with its context. Its specificity is not known. The data belong to a study of vaccination effects on CD4 cells after COVID-19. Broader study findings: No early post-infection timepoints were available in the study, which also included few convalescent patients. Pronounced clonal contraction occurred in clones induced by infection and by vaccine late after vaccination.

Assay: immunoSEQ multiplex PCR; the TCRdb copy retains only in-frame clones and omits some. The sample carries fewer than 85,000 clones, around two thirds recorded once. Following a roughly 11-day culture, CD4+ T cells were purified. Each person got two doses of an mRNA SARS-CoV-2 vaccine, BNT162b2 or mRNA-1273. Half of the medium was exchanged for IL-2 medium on both days 3 and 7. This CDR3 has 14 amino acids. The V gene's germline CDR1 is MNHNY and CDR2 SVGAGI (reference sequence). Trimming at V came to 10 bases and at J to 6 bases, leaving 11 bases not matched to a gene. The genes are TRBV6-6 and TRBJ2-4, with 8 bases matching TRBD1. Sequenced here: CD4+ T cells from PBMCs cultured without peptide, sampled after COVID-19 vaccination. The clonotype was recovered from a human donor who received a COVID-19 vaccine. The CDR3 DNA follows: TGTGCCACCGGCCCCTCCGGACAGGGAAACATTCAGTACTTC. It encodes CATGPSGQGNIQYF.